This T cell receptor beta chain was sequenced for a study of blood T cells in healthy people across ages. Study-wide background: About one barcoded beta molecule per two T cells was captured by template switching.

Remarks on this clonotype: No antigen is known for it.

Trimming cost V 10 bases and J 2 bases; bases outside gene matches: 11. The CDR3 is made up of 16 amino acids. CDR1 is MNHEY and CDR2 is SVGEGT in the germline V gene. Study-wide points: Unsorted PBMCs ruled out conclusive naive versus antigen-experienced comparison.

A J-beta primer mix and a sample-barcoded 5' primer were used in a second PCR of roughly 7 to 12 cycles. All samples gave at least 2.5 million CDR3-containing paired-end reads. TCRdb reanalysed the 5' RACE reads using MiXCR and keeps one entry per CDR3 protein. The repertoire holds approximately 810,000 distinct CDR3 sequences, about 30% seen once, with 17% in the top ten. The sample comprised blood. The rearrangement links TRBV6-2 or TRBV6-3 to TRBJ2-1; 10 nucleotides agree with TRBD2. The clonotype comes from a woman aged 80 or over in good health. The CDR3 region is CATHDSGRGTYNEQFF. Here the CDR3 DNA reads TGTGCCACACACGACAGCGGGAGGGGCACCTACAATGAGCAGTTCTTC.